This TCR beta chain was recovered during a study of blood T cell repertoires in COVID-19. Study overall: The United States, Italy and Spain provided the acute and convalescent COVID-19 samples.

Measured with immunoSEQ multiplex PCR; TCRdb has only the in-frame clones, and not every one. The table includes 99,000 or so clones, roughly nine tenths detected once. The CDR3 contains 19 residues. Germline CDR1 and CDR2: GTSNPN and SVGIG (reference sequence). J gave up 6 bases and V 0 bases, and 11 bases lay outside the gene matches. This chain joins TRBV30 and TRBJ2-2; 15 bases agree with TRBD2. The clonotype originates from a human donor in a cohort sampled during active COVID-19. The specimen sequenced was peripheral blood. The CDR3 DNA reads TGTGCCTGGAGTGTCGGACTAGCGGGAGGGCAGGTGGTTCCCGGGGAGCTGTTTTTT. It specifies CAWSVGLAGGQVVPGELFF.